Listed here are 11 T cell receptor beta chains from one sample, sequenced in a study of beta chain features in type 1 diabetes. The study reverse transcribed the entire isolated RNA, so it sequenced expressed TCRB transcripts. Method: immunoSEQ multiplex PCR; TCRdb's copy keeps in-frame clones and lacks some. Here the sample spans 130,000 to 150,000 clones, less than 9% being singletons. The source material was central memory CD4+ T cells from blood. The receptors shown here come from a young woman in good health.

This clone occurred a few times. J is TRBJ2-3 and V is TRBV19, with 13 bases matching TRBD2. The junction had 6 bases not matched to a gene; V was cut back by 0 bases and J by 0 bases. Germline V lookup: CDR1 LNHDA, CDR2 SQIVND (reference sequence). The CDR3 runs 19 residues. CDR3 region: CASSIEGTSGIASTDTQYF. The CDR3 bases are TGTGCCAGTAGTATAGAGGGGACTAGCGGGATCGCTAGCACAGATACGCAGTATTTT.

With regard to this clone: Relative to the germline gene, one junction end is altered; a read error may explain this. J is TRBJ2-7 and V is TRBV5-6; 7 bases map to TRBD1. Germline lookup yields CDR1 SGHDT and CDR2 YYEEEE. This CDR3 is built from 14 residues. CDR3 sequence (DNA): TGTGCCAGCAGTTTGGGACAGAAGCTCTACGAGCAGTACTTC. Protein: CASSLGQKLYEQYF.

This clone came up a few times. This chain links TRBV19 with TRBJ2-1; 9 bases fit TRBD2. From germline, CDR1 is LNHDA and CDR2 SQIVND (reference sequence). V lost 5 bases, J lost 3 bases, and 11 bases stayed unmatched. The CDR3 contains 17 residues. CDR3 DNA: TGTGCCAGTAGTCCTCGGGCCGGGACTAGCTTCTACAATGAGCAGTTCTTC. Translation gives CASSPRAGTSFYNEQFF.

There are a few counts of this clone. The V and J genes are TRBV4-3 and TRBJ1-1, with D hard to call. Germline-derived CDR1 and CDR2 are LGHNA and YSLEER. V was pared by 3 bases and J by 7 bases, with 12 bases between. The CDR3 extends over 13 amino acids. This CDR3 is CASSHGLLDEAFF. As DNA, the CDR3 is TGCGCCAGCAGCCACGGACTGTTGGATGAAGCTTTCTTT.

This clone occurred a few times. The rearrangement uses TRBV5-4 and TRBJ1-2, with unresolved D. Germline lookup yields CDR1 SGHNT and CDR2 YYREEE (reference sequence). The CDR3 is 13 residues long. V lost 4 bases and J lost 3, with 10 bases in between. The CDR3 nucleotides read TGTGCCAGCAGCCCACCAGGTGACTATGGCTACACCTTC. As protein: CASSPPGDYGYTF.

This clone showed up just a few times. The V and J genes are TRBV28 and TRBJ2-7; TRBD1 matches at 8 bases. This CDR3 comprises 14 residues. V shed 7 bases, J shed 5 bases, and the junction held 10 bases outside the gene matches. CDR1 is MDHEN, CDR2 SYDVKM, per germline. CDR3 amino acids: CASNLDRVLNEQYF. The CDR3 DNA follows: TGTGCCAGCAACCTGGACAGGGTTTTGAACGAGCAGTACTTC.

This clone has more than one count but fewer than ten. This sample also contains other DNA sequences that code for the same CDR3. This chain uses TRBV7-2 with TRBJ2-1; the match to TRBD1 covers 8 bases. J lost 0 bases, V lost 5 bases, and 3 bases had no gene match. CDR1 is SGHTA and CDR2 is FQGNSA in the germline V gene. The CDR3 totals 15 residues. CDR3 residues: CASSGQGSSYNEQFF. CDR3 DNA: TGTGCCAGCAGCGGACAGGGAAGCTCCTACAATGAGCAGTTCTTC. Filled out from reference TRBV7-2 and TRBJ2-1, the complete variable domain reads GAGVSQSPSNKVTEKGKDVELRCDPISGHTALYWYRQSLGQGLEFLIYFQGNSAPDKSGLPSDRFSAERTGGSVSTLTIQRTQQEDSAVYLCASSGQGSSYNEQFFGPGTRLTVL.

This clone was counted a few times. The V call is TRBV2, the J call TRBJ2-4; D is possibly TRBD2 (6 bases). V dropped 7 bases and J dropped 4 bases, with 14 bases sitting between them. The germline V gene encodes CDR1 SNHLY and CDR2 FYNNEI. The CDR3 runs to 14 residues. The CDR3 region has the DNA TGTGCCAGCACTCTAGCGACCTCGAAAAACATTCAGTACTTC. This translates into CASTLATSKNIQYF.

The V and J genes are TRBV19 and TRBJ1-2; D is possibly TRBD1 (5 bases). The ends were cut back, 3 bases at V and 5 bases at J, with 13 bases in the middle. CDR1 LNHDA and CDR2 SQIVND come from the germline V gene (reference sequence). There are 14 residues in the CDR3. CDR3 DNA sequence: TGTGCCAGTAGTATTAGTGGGGCTTGGTATGGCTACACCTTC. Amino acids: CASSISGAWYGYTF.

This clone appeared many times. The rearrangement joins TRBV28 to TRBJ1-1, with D perhaps matching TRBD1 (6 bases). This CDR3 contains 12 residues. Germline CDR1 MDHEN, CDR2 SYDVKM. V gave up 10 bases and J gave up 1 base, with 10 bases separating them. CDR3 region: CATGEGNTEAFF. CDR3 DNA sequence: TGTGCCACAGGGGAGGGGAACACTGAAGCTTTCTTT.

Only a few counts were recorded for this clone. The V and J genes are TRBV11-2 and TRBJ2-7; 9 bases align to TRBD1. The CDR3 runs to 13 residues. V dropped 5 bases and J dropped 3; count of bases not matched to a gene: 2. Germline lookup yields CDR1 SGHAT and CDR2 FQNNGV. The CDR3 DNA sequence: TGTGCCAGCAGCAAGGACAGGGGCTACGAGCAGTACTTC. This sequence encodes CASSKDRGYEQYF.